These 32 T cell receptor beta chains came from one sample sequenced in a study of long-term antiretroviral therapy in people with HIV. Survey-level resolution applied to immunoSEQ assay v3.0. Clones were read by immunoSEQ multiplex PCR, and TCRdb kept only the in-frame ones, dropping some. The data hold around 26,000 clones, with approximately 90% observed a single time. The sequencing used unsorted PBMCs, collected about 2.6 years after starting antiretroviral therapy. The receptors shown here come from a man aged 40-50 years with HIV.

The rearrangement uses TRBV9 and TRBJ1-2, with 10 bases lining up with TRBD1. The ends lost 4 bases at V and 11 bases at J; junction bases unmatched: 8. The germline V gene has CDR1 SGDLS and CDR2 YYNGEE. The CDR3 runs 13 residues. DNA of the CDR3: TGTGCCAGCAGCACCCGACAGGGGGCTTCGTACACCTTC. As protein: CASSTRQGASYTF.

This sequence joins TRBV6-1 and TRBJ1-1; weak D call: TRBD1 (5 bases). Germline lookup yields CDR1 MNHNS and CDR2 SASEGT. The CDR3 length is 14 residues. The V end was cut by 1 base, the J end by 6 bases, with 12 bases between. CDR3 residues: CASSEVPGRPEAFF. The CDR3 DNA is TGTGCCAGCAGTGAAGTCCCAGGGAGGCCTGAAGCTTTCTTT.

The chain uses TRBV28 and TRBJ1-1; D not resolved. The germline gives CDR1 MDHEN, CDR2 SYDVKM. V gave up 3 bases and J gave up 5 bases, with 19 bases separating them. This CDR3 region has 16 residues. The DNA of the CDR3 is TGTGCCAGCAGTTTTCGTGCCATTACGAGGACGACTGAAGCTTTCTTT. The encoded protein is CASSFRAITRTTEAFF.

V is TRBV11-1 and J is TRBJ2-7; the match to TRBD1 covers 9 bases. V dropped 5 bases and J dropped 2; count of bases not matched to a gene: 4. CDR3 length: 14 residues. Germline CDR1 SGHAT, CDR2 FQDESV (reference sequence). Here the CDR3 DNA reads TGTGCCAGCAGCCCAGGACAGGGGACCTACGAGCAGTACTTC. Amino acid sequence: CASSPGQGTYEQYF.

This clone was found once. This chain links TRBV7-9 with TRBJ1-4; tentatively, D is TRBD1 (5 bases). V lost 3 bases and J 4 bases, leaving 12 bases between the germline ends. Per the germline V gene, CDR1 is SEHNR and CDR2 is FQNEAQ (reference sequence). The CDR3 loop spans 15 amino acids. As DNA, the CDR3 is TGTGCCAGCAGCTTCCCCCCCGGACATAATGAAAAACTGTTTTTT. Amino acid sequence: CASSFPPGHNEKLFF.

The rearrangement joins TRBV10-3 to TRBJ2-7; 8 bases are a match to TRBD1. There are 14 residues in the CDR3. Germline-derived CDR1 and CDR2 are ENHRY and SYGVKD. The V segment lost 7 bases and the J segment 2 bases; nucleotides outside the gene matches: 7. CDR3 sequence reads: CAIKATGDAYEQYF. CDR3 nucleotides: TGTGCCATCAAGGCGACAGGGGACGCCTACGAGCAGTACTTC.

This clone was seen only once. CDR3 coding DNA: TGTGCCAGCAGCTTAATGGGTGGAAACAATGAGCAGTTCTTC. This codes for CASSLMGGNNEQFF. The chain carries TRBV7-3 and TRBJ2-1; D call uncertain. V lost 1 base to trimming and J lost 5 bases, with 9 bases between them. The CDR3 is made up of 14 amino acids. Per the germline V gene, CDR1 is SGHTA and CDR2 is FQGTGA.

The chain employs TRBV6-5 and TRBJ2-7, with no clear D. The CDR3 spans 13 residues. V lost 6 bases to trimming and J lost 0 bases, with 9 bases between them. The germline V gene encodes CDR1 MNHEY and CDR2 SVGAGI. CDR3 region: CASRGSSSYEQYF. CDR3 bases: TGTGCCAGCAGGGGTTCGAGCTCCTACGAGCAGTACTTC.

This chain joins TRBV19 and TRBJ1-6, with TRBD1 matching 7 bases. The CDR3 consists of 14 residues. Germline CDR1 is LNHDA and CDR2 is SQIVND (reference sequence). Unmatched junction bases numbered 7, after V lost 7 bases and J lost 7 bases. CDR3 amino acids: CASNGQGVNSPLHF. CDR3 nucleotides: TGTGCCAGTAATGGCCAGGGGGTAAATTCACCCCTCCACTTT.

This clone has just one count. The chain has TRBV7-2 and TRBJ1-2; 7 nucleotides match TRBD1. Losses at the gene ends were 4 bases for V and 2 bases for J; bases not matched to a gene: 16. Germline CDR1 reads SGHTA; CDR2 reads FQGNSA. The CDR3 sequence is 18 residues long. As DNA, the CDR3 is TGTGCCAGCAGCTACCGACAGGGAATGATGAGTGTGAACTATGGCTACACCTTC. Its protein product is CASSYRQGMMSVNYGYTF.

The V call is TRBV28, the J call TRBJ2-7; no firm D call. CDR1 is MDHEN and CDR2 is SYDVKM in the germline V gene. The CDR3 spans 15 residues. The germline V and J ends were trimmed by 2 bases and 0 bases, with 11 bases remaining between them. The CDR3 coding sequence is TGTGCCAGCAGTTTAGTGCACGGCCTCTCCTACGAGCAGTACTTC. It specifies CASSLVHGLSYEQYF. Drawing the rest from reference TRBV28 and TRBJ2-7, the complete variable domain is DVKVTQSSRYLVKRTGEKVFLECVQDMDHENMFWYRQDPGLGLRLIYFSYDVKMKEKGDIPEGYSVSREKKERFSLILESASTNQTSMYLCASSLVHGLSYEQYFGPGTRLTVT.

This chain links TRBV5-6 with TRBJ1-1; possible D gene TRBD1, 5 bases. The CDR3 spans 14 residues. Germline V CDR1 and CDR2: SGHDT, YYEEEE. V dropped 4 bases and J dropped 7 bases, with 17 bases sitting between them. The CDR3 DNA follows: TGTGCCAGCAGCCGACAGAATCTTCGGGTTGAAGCTTTCTTT. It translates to CASSRQNLRVEAFF. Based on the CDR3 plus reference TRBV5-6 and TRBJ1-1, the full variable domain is DAGVTQSPTHLIKTRGQQVTLRCSPKSGHDTVSWYQQALGQGPQFIFQYYEEEERQRGNFPDRFSGHQFPNYSSELNVNALLLGDSALYLCASSRQNLRVEAFFGQGTRLTVV.

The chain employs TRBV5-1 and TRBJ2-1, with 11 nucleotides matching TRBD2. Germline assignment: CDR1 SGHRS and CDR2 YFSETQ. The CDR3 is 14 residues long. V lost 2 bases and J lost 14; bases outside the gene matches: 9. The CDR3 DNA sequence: TGCGCCAGCAGCTTCACCGCTAGCGGGGGGCCGGAGTTCTTC. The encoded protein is CASSFTASGGPEFF.

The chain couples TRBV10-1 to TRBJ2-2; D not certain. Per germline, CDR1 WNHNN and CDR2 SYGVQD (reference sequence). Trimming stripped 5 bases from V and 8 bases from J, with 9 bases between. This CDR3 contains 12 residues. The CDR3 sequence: CASSRLGGELFF. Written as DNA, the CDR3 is TGCGCCAGCAGTCGTCTCGGTGGGGAGCTGTTTTTT.

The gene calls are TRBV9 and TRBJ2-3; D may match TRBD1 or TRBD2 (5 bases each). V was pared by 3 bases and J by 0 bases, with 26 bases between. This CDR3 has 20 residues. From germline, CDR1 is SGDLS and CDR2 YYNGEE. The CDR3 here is CASSAGVGTHELYSTDTQYF. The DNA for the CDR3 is TGTGCCAGCAGCGCCGGAGTAGGGACCCACGAATTATATAGCACAGATACGCAGTATTTT.

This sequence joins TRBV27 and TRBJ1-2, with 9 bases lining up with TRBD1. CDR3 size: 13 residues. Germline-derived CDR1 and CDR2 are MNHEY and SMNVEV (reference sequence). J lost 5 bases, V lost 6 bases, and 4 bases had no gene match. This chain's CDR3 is CASSGTGRYGYTF. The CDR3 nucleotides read TGTGCCAGCAGCGGGACAGGGAGGTATGGCTACACCTTC.

CDR3 sequence reads: CASSPRPTGGRDQPQHF. In nucleotides, the CDR3 is TGTGCCAGTAGTCCAAGGCCCACAGGGGGCCGCGATCAGCCCCAGCATTTT. V and J are TRBV19 and TRBJ1-5; TRBD1 aligns across 9 bases. CDR3 length: 17 residues. J lost 5 bases, V lost 5 bases, and 13 bases had no gene match. Germline values: CDR1 LNHDA, CDR2 SQIVND (reference sequence). The entire variable domain, with the rest obtained from reference TRBV19 and TRBJ1-5, is as follows: DGGITQSPKYLFRKEGQNVTLSCEQNLNHDAMYWYRQDPGQGLRLIYYSQIVNDFQKGDIAEGYSVSREKKESFPLTVTSAQKNPTAFYLCASSPRPTGGRDQPQHFGDGTRLSIL.

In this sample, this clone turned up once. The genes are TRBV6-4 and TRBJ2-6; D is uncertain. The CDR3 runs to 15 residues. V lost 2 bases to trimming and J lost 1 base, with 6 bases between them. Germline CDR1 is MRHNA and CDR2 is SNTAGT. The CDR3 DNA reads TGTGCCAGCAGTGACCAACCGTCTGGGGCCAACGTCCTGACTTTC. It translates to CASSDQPSGANVLTF.

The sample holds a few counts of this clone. In nucleotides, the CDR3 is TGTGCCAGCGGGACAGGGAACACCGGGGAGCTGTTTTTT. Its translation is CASGTGNTGELFF. V gene TRBV9 combines with J gene TRBJ2-2; 8 nucleotides align to TRBD1. After removal of 7 bases from V and 1 base from J, the junction contained 0 bases not matched to a gene. The germline CDR1 and CDR2 sequences are SGDLS and YYNGEE. The CDR3 runs 13 residues.

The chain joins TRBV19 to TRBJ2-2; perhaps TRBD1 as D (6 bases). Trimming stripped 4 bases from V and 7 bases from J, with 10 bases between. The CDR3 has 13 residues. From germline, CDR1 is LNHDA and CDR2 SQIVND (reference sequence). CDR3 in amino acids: CASSTGVNGELFF. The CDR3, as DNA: TGTGCCAGTAGTACAGGGGTTAACGGGGAGCTGTTTTTT.

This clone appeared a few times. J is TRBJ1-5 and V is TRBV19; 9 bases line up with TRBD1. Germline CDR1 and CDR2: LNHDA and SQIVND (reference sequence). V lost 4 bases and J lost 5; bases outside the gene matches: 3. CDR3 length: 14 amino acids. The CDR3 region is CASSRDREDQPQHF. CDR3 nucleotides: TGTGCCAGTAGTAGGGACAGGGAAGATCAGCCCCAGCATTTT.

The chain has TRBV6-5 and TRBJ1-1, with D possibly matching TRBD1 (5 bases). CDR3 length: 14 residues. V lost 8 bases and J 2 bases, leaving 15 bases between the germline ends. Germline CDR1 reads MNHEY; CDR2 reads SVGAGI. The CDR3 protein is CASWGLTPNTEAFF. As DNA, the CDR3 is TGTGCCAGCTGGGGCCTCACTCCCAACACTGAAGCTTTCTTT.

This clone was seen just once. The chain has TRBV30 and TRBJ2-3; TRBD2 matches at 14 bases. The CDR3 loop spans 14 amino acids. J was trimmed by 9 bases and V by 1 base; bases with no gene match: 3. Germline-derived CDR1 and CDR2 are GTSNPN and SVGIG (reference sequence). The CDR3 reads CAWSGTSGRTTQYF. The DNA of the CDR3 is TGTGCCTGGAGTGGGACTAGCGGGAGGACGACGCAGTATTTT.

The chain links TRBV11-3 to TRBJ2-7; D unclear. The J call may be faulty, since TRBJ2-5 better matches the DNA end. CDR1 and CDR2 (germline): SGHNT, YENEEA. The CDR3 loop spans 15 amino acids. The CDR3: CASSLGMEHEETQYF. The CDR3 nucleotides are TGTGCCAGCAGCCTGGGGATGGAGCACGAAGAGACCCAGTACTTC.

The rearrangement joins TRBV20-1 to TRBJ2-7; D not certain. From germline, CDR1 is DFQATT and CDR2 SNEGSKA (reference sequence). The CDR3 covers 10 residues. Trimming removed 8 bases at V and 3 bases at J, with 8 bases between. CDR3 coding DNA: TGCAGTCTCGGTAACTACGAGCAGTACTTC. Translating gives CSLGNYEQYF.

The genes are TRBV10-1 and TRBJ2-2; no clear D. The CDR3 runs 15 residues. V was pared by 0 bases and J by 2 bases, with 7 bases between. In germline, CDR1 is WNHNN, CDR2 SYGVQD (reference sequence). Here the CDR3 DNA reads TGCGCCAGCAGTGAGTCGCAAATTAACACCGGGGAGCTGTTTTTT. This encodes CASSESQINTGELFF.

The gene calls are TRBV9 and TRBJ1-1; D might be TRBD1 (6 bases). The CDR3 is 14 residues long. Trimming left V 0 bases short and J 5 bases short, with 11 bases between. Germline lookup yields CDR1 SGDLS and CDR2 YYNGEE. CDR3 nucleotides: TGTGCCAGCAGCGTAGAGGGGGGAGGTACTGAAGCTTTCTTT. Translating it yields CASSVEGGGTEAFF.

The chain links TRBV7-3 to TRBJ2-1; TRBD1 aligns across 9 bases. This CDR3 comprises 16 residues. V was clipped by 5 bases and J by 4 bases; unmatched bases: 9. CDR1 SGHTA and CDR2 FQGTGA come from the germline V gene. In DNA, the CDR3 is TGTGCCAGCAGCCCGAATTCCGGGACAGGGTACAATGAGCAGTTCTTC. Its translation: CASSPNSGTGYNEQFF. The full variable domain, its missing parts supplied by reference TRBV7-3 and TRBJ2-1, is GAGVSQTPSNKVTEKGKYVELRCDPISGHTALYWYRQSLGQGPEFLIYFQGTGAADDSGLPNDRFFAVRPEGSVSTLKIQRTERGDSAVYLCASSPNSGTGYNEQFFGPGTRLTVL.

CDR3 protein: CASSPITGQGKGYTF. CDR3 bases: TGTGCCAGCAGTCCAATTACAGGACAAGGAAAAGGCTACACCTTC. The rearrangement links TRBV28 to TRBJ1-2; TRBD1 might be the D (5 bases). This CDR3 comprises 15 residues. Germline V gene data show CDR1 as MDHEN and CDR2 as SYDVKM. V lost 5 bases to trimming and J lost 8 bases, with 21 bases between them.

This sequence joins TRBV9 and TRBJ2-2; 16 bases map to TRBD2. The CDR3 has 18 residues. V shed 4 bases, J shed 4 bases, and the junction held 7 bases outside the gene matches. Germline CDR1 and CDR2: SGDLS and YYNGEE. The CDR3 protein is CASSSGTSGGGITGELFF. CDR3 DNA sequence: TGTGCCAGCAGCTCCGGGACTAGCGGGGGGGGAATCACCGGGGAGCTGTTTTTT. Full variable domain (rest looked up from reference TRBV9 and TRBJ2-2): DSGVTQTPKHLITATGQRVTLRCSPRSGDLSVYWYQQSLDQGLQFLIQYYNGEERAKGNILERFSAQQFPDLHSELNLSSLELGDSALYFCASSSGTSGGGITGELFFGEGSRLTVL.

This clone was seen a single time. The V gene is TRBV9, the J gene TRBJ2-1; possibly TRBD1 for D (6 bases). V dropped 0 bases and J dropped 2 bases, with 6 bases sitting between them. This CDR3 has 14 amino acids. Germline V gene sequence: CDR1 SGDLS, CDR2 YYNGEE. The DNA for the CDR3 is TGTGCCAGCAGCGTAGAGGGGGCCTACAATGAGCAGTTCTTC. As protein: CASSVEGAYNEQFF.

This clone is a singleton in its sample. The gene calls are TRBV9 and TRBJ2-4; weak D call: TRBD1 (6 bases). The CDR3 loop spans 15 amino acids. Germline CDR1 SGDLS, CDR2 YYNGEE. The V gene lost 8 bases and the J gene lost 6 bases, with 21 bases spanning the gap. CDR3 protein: CARPSWIRGPNIQYF. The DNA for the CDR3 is TGTGCCAGACCTTCTTGGATCAGGGGCCCAAACATTCAGTACTTC. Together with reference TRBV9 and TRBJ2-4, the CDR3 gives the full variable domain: DSGVTQTPKHLITATGQRVTLRCSPRSGDLSVYWYQQSLDQGLQFLIQYYNGEERAKGNILERFSAQQFPDLHSELNLSSLELGDSALYFCARPSWIRGPNIQYFGAGTRLSVL.